This T cell receptor beta chain emerged from a study of beta chain features in type 1 diabetes. With respect to this clone: Antigen: not known.

CDR1 SNHLY and CDR2 FYNNEI come from the germline V gene. After removal of 8 bases from V and 0 bases from J, the junction contained 4 bases not matched to a gene. This CDR3 spans 14 amino acids. The sequenced template was cDNA made from the entire isolated RNA. Using immunoSEQ multiplex PCR, the repertoire was profiled, and TCRdb retains in-frame clones only, with some absent. The sample records just over 600,000 clones, roughly 15% being singletons. Study-level results: High TCR expression in some cells could lead to their over-representation in cDNA sequencing. VDJ junctions in type 1 diabetes patients carried more deletions and fewer insertions.

It was via CD45RO/CCR7/CD25/CD127/CD95/CD27 that CD4+ naive, central memory, regulatory and stem cell-like memory cells were sorted. The specimen sequenced was naive CD4+ T cells from blood. The TCR sequence derives from a young man in good health. The rearrangement uses TRBV2 and TRBJ2-1, with TRBD2 matching over 7 bases. The CDR3 here is CASERGSSYNEQFF. The CDR3 bases are TGTGCCAGCGAGCGGGGAAGCTCCTACAATGAGCAGTTCTTC.